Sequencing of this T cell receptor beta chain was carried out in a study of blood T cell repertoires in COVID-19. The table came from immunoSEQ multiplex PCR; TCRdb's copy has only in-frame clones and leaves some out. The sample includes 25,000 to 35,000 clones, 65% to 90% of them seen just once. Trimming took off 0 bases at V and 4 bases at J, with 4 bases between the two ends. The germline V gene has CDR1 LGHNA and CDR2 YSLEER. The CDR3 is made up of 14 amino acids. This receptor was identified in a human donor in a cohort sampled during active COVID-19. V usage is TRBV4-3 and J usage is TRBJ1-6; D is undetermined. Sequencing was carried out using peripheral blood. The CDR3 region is CASSQDMYNSPLHF. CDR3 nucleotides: TGCGCCAGCAGCCAAGATATGTATAATTCACCCCTCCACTTT.